One and the same sample provided the 5 T cell receptor beta chains below, sequenced in a study of T-cell memory formation after mild COVID-19. TCRdb reprocessed the 5' RACE reads with MiXCR, giving one entry per CDR3 protein. The sample has 550,000 to 700,000 distinct CDR3 sequences, around 16% seen once. What was sequenced was PBMCs or a T cell subset sorted from them (not recorded which). The receptors were gathered from an adult woman who had mild COVID-19 (a few samples of this study predate the infection). Cell type and time point are not known.

This clonotype was observed a handful of times. The chain is built from TRBV7-2 and TRBJ2-5, with D perhaps matching TRBD2 (5 bases). The CDR3 covers 14 residues. Germline V gene sequence: CDR1 SGHTA, CDR2 FQGNSA. The germline V and J ends were trimmed by 3 bases and 5 bases, with 13 bases remaining between them. CDR3 nucleotide sequence: TGTGCCAGCAGCTTTGCGGGCCCACACGAGACCCAGTACTTC. It specifies CASSFAGPHETQYF.

J is TRBJ2-1 and V is TRBV14, with D possibly called TRBD1 or TRBD2 (7 bases each). This CDR3 region has 14 residues. Trimming stripped 5 bases from V and 9 bases from J, with 17 bases between. Germline-derived CDR1 and CDR2 are SGHDN and FVKESK. This chain's CDR3 is CASSYRGGPVEQFF. As DNA, the CDR3 is TGTGCCAGCAGCTACAGGGGAGGGCCGGTTGAGCAGTTCTTC.

The chain has TRBV11-2 and TRBJ2-3, with TRBD2 identical over 7 bases. This CDR3 contains 11 residues. Germline V gene sequence: CDR1 SGHAT, CDR2 FQNNGV. The CDR3 bases are TGTTCTAGCGGAAACACAGATACGCAGTATTTT. This translates into CSSGNTDTQYF.

The chain employs TRBV5-5 and TRBJ2-3; D uncertain. This CDR3 has 12 residues. V was cut by 5 bases and J by 4 bases, with 8 bases left in between. From germline, CDR1 is SGHKS and CDR2 YYEKEE (reference sequence). This CDR3 is CASSPYADTQYF. CDR3 nucleotides: TGTGCCAGCAGTCCGTACGCAGATACGCAGTATTTT.

The table lists this clonotype with many counts. This sequence joins TRBV4-2 and TRBJ2-1, with D uncertain. Trimming pared 2 bases from V and 5 bases from J, leaving 7 bases between. In germline, CDR1 is LGHNA, CDR2 YNFKEQ. This CDR3 comprises 13 residues. Written as DNA, the CDR3 is TGTGCCAGCAGCCAACTACCGGACAATGAGCAGTTCTTC. This codes for CASSQLPDNEQFF.